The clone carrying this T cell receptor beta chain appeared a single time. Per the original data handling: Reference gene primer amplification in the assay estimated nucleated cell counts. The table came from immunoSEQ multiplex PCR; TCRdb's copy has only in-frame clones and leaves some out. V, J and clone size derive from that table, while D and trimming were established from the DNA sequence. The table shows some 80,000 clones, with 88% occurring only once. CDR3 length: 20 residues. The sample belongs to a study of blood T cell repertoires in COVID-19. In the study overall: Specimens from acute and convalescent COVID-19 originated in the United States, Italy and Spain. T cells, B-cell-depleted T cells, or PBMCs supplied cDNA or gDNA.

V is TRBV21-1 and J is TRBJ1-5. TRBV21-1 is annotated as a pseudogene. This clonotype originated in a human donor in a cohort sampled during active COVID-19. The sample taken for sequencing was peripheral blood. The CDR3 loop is CASSRTLPGPEANSNQPQHF. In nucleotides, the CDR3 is TGTGCCAGCAGCAGAACACTACCGGGTCCCGAAGCTAATAGCAATCAGCCCCAGCATTTT.